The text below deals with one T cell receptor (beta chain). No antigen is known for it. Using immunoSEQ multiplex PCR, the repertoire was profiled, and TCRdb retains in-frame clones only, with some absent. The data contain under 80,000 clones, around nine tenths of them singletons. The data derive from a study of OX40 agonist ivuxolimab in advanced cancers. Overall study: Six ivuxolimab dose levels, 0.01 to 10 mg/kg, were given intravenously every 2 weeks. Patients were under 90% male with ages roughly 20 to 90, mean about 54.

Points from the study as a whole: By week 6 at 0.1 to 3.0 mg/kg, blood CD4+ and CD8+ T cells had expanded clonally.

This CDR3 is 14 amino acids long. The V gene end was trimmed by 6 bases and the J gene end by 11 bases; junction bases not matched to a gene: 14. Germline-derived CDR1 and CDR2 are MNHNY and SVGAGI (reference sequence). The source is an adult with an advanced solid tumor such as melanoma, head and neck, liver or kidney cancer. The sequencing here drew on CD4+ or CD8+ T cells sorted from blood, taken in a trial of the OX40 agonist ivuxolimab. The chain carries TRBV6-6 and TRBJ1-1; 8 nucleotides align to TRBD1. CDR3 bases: TGTGCCAGCAGCCAGGGGGCCCGGACGCTGTATGCTTTCTTT. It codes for CASSQGARTLYAFF.